This TCR beta chain stems from a study of cytomegalovirus exposure and HLA in healthy donors. PCR involved 60 Vbeta and 13 Jbeta primers. Data came from immunoSEQ multiplex PCR; TCRdb stores just in-frame clones and leaves some out. Of roughly 170,000 clones in the sample, more than 65% were seen once. The CDR3 consists of 15 residues. Germline CDR1 is LNHNV and CDR2 is YYDKDF (reference sequence). V lost 5 bases, J lost 4 bases, and 15 bases lay in between. The receptor was isolated from a woman under 40 in good health and CMV-seronegative. Source material: PBMCs. The rearrangement joins TRBV15 to TRBJ2-1; perhaps TRBD1 as D (7 bases). For the CDR3, the DNA is TGTGCCACCAGCCCTAGCAGGGGGGCTTACAATGAGCAGTTCTTC. Protein product: CATSPSRGAYNEQFF.